This record looks at one T cell receptor beta chain sequence and its context. The J segment lost 2 bases and the V segment lost 2 bases, leaving 5 bases of the junction unmatched. The length of the CDR3 is 15 residues. Germline V gene sequence: CDR1 SGHNT, CDR2 YYREEE (reference sequence). This entry belongs to a study of blood T cell repertoires in COVID-19. Study at large: Spain, Italy and the United States supplied samples that represented acute and convalescent COVID-19. PBMCs, B-cell-depleted T cells, or T cells were the source of the cDNA or gDNA that made up the material.

In the authors' workflow: Amplifying reference gene primers gave estimates of nucleated cell counts. Method: immunoSEQ multiplex PCR; TCRdb's copy keeps in-frame clones and lacks some. That table gives V, J and clone size, and the DNA gave D and trimming. The sample holds under 65,000 clones, approximately 90% seen once. The V call is TRBV5-4, the J call TRBJ2-7, with 9 nucleotides matching TRBD1. The sample taken for sequencing was peripheral blood. This sequence was found in an elderly man with acute or convalescent COVID-19. The CDR3 DNA is TGTGCCAGCAGCTTCCGACAGGGGGTGGCCTACGAGCAGTACTTC. As protein: CASSFRQGVAYEQYF.